This T cell receptor (beta chain) was found in a study of CD8+CD57+ T cells in acquired aplastic anemia. Germline CDR1 SNHLY, CDR2 FYNNEI. CDR3 length: 13 residues. Trimming removed 6 bases from V and 5 bases from J, with 13 bases in between. This clonotype was observed a few times. Genomic DNA, serving as template, underwent TCR beta VDJ and CDR3 profiling. MiXCR was run by TCRdb on the reads, yielding one entry per CDR3 protein. The table has roughly 120,000 distinct CDR3 sequences, 58% seen once. Patients included in sequencing had previously demonstrated CD8+CD57+ cell expansion by flow cytometry. What was sequenced was sorted CD4+, CD8+, or CD8+CD57+ T cells (not recorded which) from PBMCs. The source is a human donor with aplastic anemia. This rearrangement joins TRBV2 to TRBJ2-5; D possibly corresponds to TRBD2 (6 bases). The CDR3 sequence: CASRTGREETQYF. In nucleotides, the CDR3 is TGTGCCAGCAGAACCGGACGGGAGGAGACCCAGTACTTC.